These 23 T cell receptor beta chains came from one sample sequenced in a study of response to subunit inactivated influenza vaccine. TCRdb independently ran MiXCR on the RT-PCR reads; one entry per CDR3 protein. Here the sample spans about half a million distinct CDR3 sequences, about 25% being singletons. The material was CD4+ T cells sorted from PBMCs, obtained less than 6 days after vaccination. All receptors come from a man aged 45-65 years who received an inactivated influenza vaccine.

This clonotype was seen a few times. J is TRBJ2-2 and V is TRBV5-1; D is perhaps TRBD2 (6 bases). This CDR3 contains 17 residues. Germline CDR1 SGHRS, CDR2 YFSETQ. V was pared by 3 bases and J by 0 bases, with 15 bases between. CDR3 bases: TGCGCCAGCAGCTATCGAGCGGGCGTCGCGAACACCGGGGAGCTGTTTTTT. This translates into CASSYRAGVANTGELFF.

The chain recombines TRBV4-2 with TRBJ2-1, with 8 bases that match TRBD2. Germline V gene lookup returns CDR1 LGHNA and CDR2 YNFKEQ. This CDR3 comprises 17 residues. The V and J ends lost 0 bases and 0 bases, in that order; junction bases with no gene match: 4. The DNA of the CDR3 is TGTGCCAGCAGCCAAGATCAAGCGGGGGTCTCCTACAATGAGCAGTTCTTC. This encodes CASSQDQAGVSYNEQFF.

The V call is TRBV4-1, the J call TRBJ1-1; D is possibly TRBD1 (5 bases). The germline V gene encodes CDR1 MGHRA and CDR2 YSYEKL. V lost 1 base and J lost 0, with 15 bases in between. The CDR3 covers 17 residues. The CDR3 bases are TGCGCCAGCAGCCAAGGCAGGGCCCTGTTCATGAACACTGAAGCTTTCTTT. It yields the protein CASSQGRALFMNTEAFF.

The sample holds many counts of this clonotype. The chain carries TRBV20-1 and TRBJ2-7; D is possibly TRBD2 (5 bases). This CDR3 is built from 13 residues. The V end lost 3 bases, the J end lost 3 bases, and 12 bases lay between the germline ends. Germline V gene sequence: CDR1 DFQATT, CDR2 SNEGSKA (reference sequence). The DNA of the CDR3 is TGCAGTGCTAGGTCGTCGGAGGACTACGAGCAGTACTTC. It specifies CSARSSEDYEQYF.

This chain connects TRBV7-2 to TRBJ2-1; 15 bases agree with TRBD2. With V trimmed by 7 bases and J by 9 bases, 13 bases remained unmatched. This CDR3 region has 17 residues. Germline assignment: CDR1 SGHTA and CDR2 FQGNSA. CDR3 in DNA: TGTGCCAGCACGGGGACGGGACTAGCGGGAGGTGGGGTTGAGCAGTTCTTC. This gives the protein CASTGTGLAGGGVEQFF.

The genes are TRBV5-1 and TRBJ2-3; D gene unclear. This CDR3 is built from 15 residues. Trimming removed 2 bases from V and 2 bases from J, with 12 bases in between. Germline assignment: CDR1 SGHRS and CDR2 YFSETQ. This CDR3 reads CASSFSRTVTDTQYF. Written as DNA, the CDR3 is TGCGCCAGCAGCTTCAGCAGAACGGTCACAGATACGCAGTATTTT.

This clonotype was counted between two and nine times. CDR3 residues: CSAGKPGGNEKLFF. CDR3 in DNA: TGCAGTGCCGGGAAACCTGGGGGTAATGAAAAACTGTTTTTT. This chain uses TRBV20-1 with TRBJ1-4; D perhaps matches TRBD1 (5 bases). Germline CDR1 reads DFQATT; CDR2 reads SNEGSKA (reference sequence). Trimming removed 6 bases from V and 4 bases from J, with 15 bases in between. This CDR3 is 14 amino acids long.

The CDR3, as DNA: TGCAGTGCTGCAGAAGCGGGGGGCCCCGCACCCTCAGATACGCAGTATTTT. This sequence encodes CSAAEAGGPAPSDTQYF. This chain joins TRBV20-1 and TRBJ2-3; 9 bases align to TRBD2. CDR1 and CDR2 (germline): DFQATT, SNEGSKA (reference sequence). The CDR3 spans 17 residues. J gave up 4 bases and V 5 bases, and 16 bases lay outside the gene matches.

The chain uses TRBV20-1 and TRBJ2-2; D is undetermined. Deletions cut 8 bases from V and 0 bases from J, with 4 bases between. Germline assignment: CDR1 DFQATT and CDR2 SNEGSKA (reference sequence). The CDR3 totals 11 residues. In DNA form, the CDR3 reads TGCAGTCCTTCGAACACCGGGGAGCTGTTTTTT. The encoded protein is CSPSNTGELFF.

This clonotype was seen only a few times. V gene TRBV20-1 combines with J gene TRBJ1-5, with D perhaps matching TRBD1 (5 bases). CDR3 size: 14 residues. Trimming removed 0 bases from V and 7 bases from J, with 13 bases in between. Germline V gene sequence: CDR1 DFQATT, CDR2 SNEGSKA (reference sequence). Here the CDR3 reads CSARDWQGGQPQHF. The CDR3 DNA reads TGCAGTGCTAGAGATTGGCAGGGTGGACAGCCCCAGCATTTT.

The chain is built from TRBV6-1 and TRBJ2-7; D may be TRBD2 (6 bases). CDR1 MNHNS and CDR2 SASEGT come from the germline V gene. Trimming pared 5 bases from V and 2 bases from J, leaving 13 bases between. CDR3 length equals 14 residues. The CDR3 region has the DNA TGTGCCAGCAGTACACTAGCCAGCACCTACGAGCAGTACTTC. It specifies CASSTLASTYEQYF.

The chain combines TRBV5-4 with TRBJ2-1; 10 positions agree with TRBD2. The CDR3 totals 15 residues. Trimming at V came to 4 bases and at J to 8 bases, leaving 9 bases not matched to a gene. Looked up from germline, CDR1 is SGHNT and CDR2 is YYREEE (reference sequence). In DNA, the CDR3 is TGTGCCAGCAGCCCTCCGGCTAGCGGGAGCTATGAGCAGTTCTTC. Its translation is CASSPPASGSYEQFF.

This clonotype was counted many times. This sequence joins TRBV29-1 and TRBJ2-5; tentative D call: TRBD1 (5 bases). This CDR3 comprises 13 residues. Germline V lookup: CDR1 SQVTM, CDR2 ANQGSEA. The V end was cut by 7 bases, the J end by 5 bases, with 17 bases between. This CDR3 reads CSALRSHRETQYF. The CDR3 nucleotides read TGCAGCGCCCTAAGATCCCACAGGGAGACCCAGTACTTC.

The V and J genes are TRBV4-1 and TRBJ2-3; the D call may be TRBD1 or TRBD2 (5 bases each). This CDR3 spans 16 amino acids. V gave up 1 base and J gave up 0 bases, with 11 bases separating them. Germline values: CDR1 MGHRA, CDR2 YSYEKL. The CDR3 coding sequence is TGCGCCAGCAGCCAAGTGGGACGGACTAGCACAGATACGCAGTATTTT. Translated: CASSQVGRTSTDTQYF.

This clonotype came up a few times. The chain carries TRBV12-3 or TRBV12-4 and TRBJ2-1; 8 bases line up with TRBD2. This CDR3 contains 15 residues. J was trimmed by 4 bases and V by 6 bases; bases with no gene match: 8. In DNA, the CDR3 is TGTGCCAGCAGCCGAGAGCGGGGGCGGTACAATGAGCAGTTCTTC. Translating it yields CASSRERGRYNEQFF.

The chain employs TRBV20-1 and TRBJ2-5, with D perhaps matching TRBD2 (5 bases). CDR1 DFQATT and CDR2 SNEGSKA come from the germline V gene (reference sequence). V lost 2 bases to trimming and J lost 4 bases, with 8 bases between them. The CDR3 is 12 amino acids. In nucleotides, the CDR3 is TGCAGTGCTAGAAGCGGTGGAGAGACCCAGTACTTC. It codes for CSARSGGETQYF.

This clonotype was counted only a few times. The chain uses TRBV30 and TRBJ1-2, with TRBD1 identical over 7 bases. The CDR3 covers 13 residues. Per germline, CDR1 GTSNPN and CDR2 SVGIG (reference sequence). With 7 bases clipped from V and 2 bases from J, the junction kept 7 bases outside the gene matches. CDR3 region: CASEDRVNYGYTF. DNA of the CDR3: TGTGCCTCCGAAGACAGGGTAAACTATGGCTACACCTTC.

This clonotype was detected a few times. This rearrangement joins TRBV20-1 to TRBJ2-5, with unresolved D. Trimming removed 5 bases at V and 5 bases at J, with 15 bases between. This CDR3 is 13 amino acids long. CDR1 DFQATT and CDR2 SNEGSKA come from the germline V gene (reference sequence). For the CDR3, the DNA is TGCAGTGCTTCTCCGACAAGCAGGGAGACCCAGTACTTC. Translation gives CSASPTSRETQYF.

This chain's CDR3 is CASSYSRGTGGAYEQYF. Written as DNA, the CDR3 is TGTGCCAGCAGTTACTCCAGGGGAACGGGGGGCGCTTACGAGCAGTACTTC. The chain carries TRBV6-5 and TRBJ2-7; D perhaps matches TRBD2 (7 bases). Trimming left V 0 bases short and J 4 bases short, with 19 bases between. CDR3 size: 17 residues. Germline V gene sequence: CDR1 MNHEY, CDR2 SVGAGI.

The chain couples TRBV5-1 to TRBJ2-7; D is undetermined. Germline V gene lookup returns CDR1 SGHRS and CDR2 YFSETQ. The CDR3 is 13 residues long. V shed 2 bases and J shed 3 bases, with 9 bases lying between them. The CDR3 DNA is TGCGCCAGCAGCTTCGACGAGTTCTACGAGCAGTACTTC. It yields the protein CASSFDEFYEQYF.

This chain joins TRBV20-1 and TRBJ2-4; 10 positions match TRBD1. Per germline, CDR1 DFQATT and CDR2 SNEGSKA (reference sequence). There are 14 residues in the CDR3. Losses at the gene ends were 6 bases for V and 5 bases for J; bases not matched to a gene: 7. The CDR3 loop reads CSAAPGTGENIQYF. The CDR3 DNA reads TGCAGTGCCGCCCCAGGGACAGGGGAAAACATTCAGTACTTC.

This clonotype has more than one count but fewer than ten. The chain is built from TRBV5-1 and TRBJ1-2, with TRBD1 identical over 8 bases. The J segment lost 3 bases and the V segment lost 3 bases, leaving 4 bases of the junction unmatched. Germline values: CDR1 SGHRS, CDR2 YFSETQ. The CDR3 is 14 amino acids. CDR3: CASSWQGQDYGYTF. The CDR3 region has the DNA TGCGCCAGCAGCTGGCAGGGACAGGACTATGGCTACACCTTC.

This clonotype came up a few times. This chain joins TRBV3-1 and TRBJ2-1; 8 bases fit TRBD2. V lost 4 bases, J lost 5 bases, and 19 bases stayed unmatched. Germline V gene data show CDR1 as LGHDT and CDR2 as YNNKEL (reference sequence). The CDR3 extends over 19 amino acids. The CDR3 here is CASSPQDRAAGVRNNEQFF. The CDR3 coding sequence is TGTGCCAGCAGCCCGCAAGATAGGGCAGCGGGAGTTCGGAACAATGAGCAGTTCTTC.